This T cell receptor (beta chain) was recovered during a study of blood T cell repertoires in COVID-19. The protocol was immunoSEQ multiplex PCR, while the TCRdb copy is restricted to in-frame clones and leaves out a portion. The sample has about 420,000 clones, roughly 90% seen once; the top ten hold less than 0.95%. This receptor was identified in a man aged 18-30 years with COVID-19, enrolled during active disease. The sequenced sample was peripheral blood.

CDR3 DNA sequence: TGTGCCAGCAGCTTCACAGCTGTGAACTACAATGAGCAGTTCTTC. Its translation is CASSFTAVNYNEQFF. This chain uses TRBV5-5 with TRBJ2-1; no definite D call. This CDR3 contains 15 residues. V lost 2 bases, J lost 3 bases, and 12 bases lay in between. Germline V CDR1 and CDR2: SGHKS, YYEKEE (reference sequence).